The sequence of this T cell receptor (beta chain) was determined in a study of PD-1 blockade in classical Hodgkin lymphoma. Notes on the study in general: Baseline TCR diversity was reportedly lower in newly diagnosed patients than healthy donors. The study found complete responders had baseline diversity similar to newly diagnosed patients.

Assay used: immunoSEQ multiplex PCR; TCRdb lists only in-frame clones, some missing. The data contain some 93,000 clones, roughly 92% of them seen just once; the ten biggest clones take up about 2.5%. Each patient's relapse followed autologous stem cell transplantation, and brentuximab vedotin exposure varied. Concerning this clone: What it binds is unknown.

The ends lost 7 bases at V and 6 bases at J; junction bases unmatched: 10. This CDR3 has 16 amino acids. The germline V gene has CDR1 SGHDN and CDR2 FVKESK. This sample comprised peripheral blood mononuclear cells (PBMCs), obtained at baseline. The clonotype was recovered from a human donor with classical Hodgkin lymphoma. The rearrangement links TRBV14 to TRBJ2-1; 12 bases are a match to TRBD2. CDR3 nucleotide sequence: TGTGCCAGCACCGTATCTAGCGGGAGGGCCCTCAATGAGCAGTTCTTC. Translation: CASTVSSGRALNEQFF.